These 24 T cell receptor beta chains share one sample of origin, sequenced in a study of Ad26.COV2.S vaccination and SARS-CoV-2 variants. Sequencing was performed with immunoSEQ multiplex PCR; in TCRdb, only in-frame clones are kept and a portion is missing. The top ten clones hold about 3.4% of a sample with hundreds of thousands of clones, around 87% of them seen once. Treatment given: some 20 received Ad26.COV2.S at low or high dose, single or two shots; about 5 received placebo; per-sample allocation not given. Following the first vaccine or placebo injection, samples were taken on day 63. Sequenced material: peripheral blood, taken in a trial of Ad26.COV2.S vaccine versus placebo. These receptors were obtained from a person between 18 and 60 years old who received the Ad26.COV2.S COVID-19 vaccine or a placebo.

The chain uses TRBV5-1 and TRBJ1-1, with a possible D match to TRBD1 (5 bases). Trimming took off 0 bases at V and 0 bases at J, with 9 bases between the two ends. Germline CDR1 and CDR2: SGHRS and YFSETQ. The CDR3 loop spans 15 amino acids. CDR3 coding DNA: TGCGCCAGCAGCTTGGGACAGAGAATGAACACTGAAGCTTTCTTT. This sequence encodes CASSLGQRMNTEAFF.

The V gene is TRBV7-9, the J gene TRBJ2-5; the D is unclear. Germline CDR1 SEHNR, CDR2 FQNEAQ (reference sequence). The CDR3 contains 14 residues. V lost 1 base, J lost 4 bases, and 10 bases lay in between. The CDR3 DNA reads TGTGCCAGCAGCTTAGGTTTGGGGATAGAGACCCAGTACTTC. Its translation is CASSLGLGIETQYF.

V usage is TRBV7-9 and J usage is TRBJ2-3, with TRBD1 identical over 12 bases. CDR1 and CDR2 (germline): SEHNR, FQNEAQ (reference sequence). The CDR3 runs 15 residues. The V segment lost 5 bases and the J segment 4 bases; nucleotides outside the gene matches: 4. The CDR3 DNA reads TGTGCCAGCAGCACGGGACAGGGGGCCTCAGATACGCAGTATTTT. Translating it yields CASSTGQGASDTQYF.

The gene calls are TRBV7-9 and TRBJ1-4; D is possibly TRBD1 (6 bases). The germline V gene has CDR1 SEHNR and CDR2 FQNEAQ (reference sequence). This CDR3 spans 15 amino acids. The V end was cut by 2 bases, the J end by 8 bases, with 15 bases between. The CDR3 sequence is CASSLPEGVGEKLFF. DNA for the CDR3: TGTGCCAGCAGCTTACCCGAGGGGGTCGGGGAAAAACTGTTTTTT.

The genes are TRBV2 and TRBJ2-3; 7 bases align to TRBD2. Germline lookup yields CDR1 SNHLY and CDR2 FYNNEI. The V and J ends lost 10 bases and 6 bases, in that order; junction bases with no gene match: 4. This CDR3 spans 11 amino acids. As DNA, the CDR3 is TGTGCCATGGGGGGGTGGGATACGCAGTATTTT. This encodes CAMGGWDTQYF. Based on the CDR3 plus reference TRBV2 and TRBJ2-3, the full variable domain is EPEVTQTPSHQVTQMGQEVILRCVPISNHLYFYWYRQILGQKVEFLVSFYNNEISEKSEIFDDQFSVERPDGSNFTLKIRSTKLEDSAMYFCAMGGWDTQYFGPGTRLTVL.

The genes are TRBV6-6 and TRBJ1-5; D possibly corresponds to TRBD1 (6 bases). The CDR3 is 14 residues long. The germline V and J ends were trimmed by 6 bases and 1 base, with 10 bases remaining between them. CDR1 is MNHNY, CDR2 SVGAGI, per germline (reference sequence). The CDR3 loop reads CASRQGTSNQPQHF. The CDR3 DNA is TGTGCCAGCAGACAGGGAACGAGCAATCAGCCCCAGCATTTT.

This clone has a handful of counts. The J gene is TRBJ2-1, the V gene TRBV7-6; D ambiguous. CDR3 size: 15 residues. Trimming left V 5 bases short and J 5 bases short, with 16 bases between. In germline, CDR1 is SGHVS, CDR2 FNYEAQ. The CDR3 bases are TGTGCCAGCAGCCTTTCCCCGGGCTACCACAATGAGCAGTTCTTC. Its protein is CASSLSPGYHNEQFF.

The CDR3 region is CASSQFAGFGFETQYF. Written as DNA, the CDR3 is TGTGCCAGCAGCCAATTCGCGGGGTTCGGGTTTGAGACCCAGTACTTC. The chain employs TRBV3-1 (or the pseudogene TRBV3-2) and TRBJ2-5; D may be TRBD2 (6 bases). Trimming shortened V by 2 bases and J by 5 bases, and 18 bases separated the two germline ends. The CDR3 runs to 16 residues. Germline-derived CDR1 and CDR2 are LGHDT and YNNKEL (reference sequence).

V gene TRBV7-9 combines with J gene TRBJ2-2; D remains ambiguous. The CDR3 covers 10 residues. CDR1 and CDR2 from the germline V gene are SEHNR and FQNEAQ (reference sequence). The V end was cut by 8 bases, the J end by 7 bases, with 5 bases between. CDR3 region: CASEVGELFF. CDR3 nucleotide sequence: TGTGCCAGCGAAGTCGGGGAGCTGTTTTTT.

A single count supports this clone. This chain uses TRBV12-5 with TRBJ1-2, with D possibly matching TRBD1 (6 bases). Per germline, CDR1 LGHNT and CDR2 FRNRAP. There are 13 residues in the CDR3. The germline V and J ends were trimmed by 2 bases and 5 bases, with 9 bases remaining between them. CDR3 sequence: CASGLPGQYGYTF. CDR3 DNA: TGTGCTAGTGGTTTGCCCGGACAGTATGGCTACACCTTC.

The CDR3 reads CASSAGPRTGELFF. The DNA of the CDR3 is TGTGCCAGCAGCGCGGGACCGAGAACCGGGGAGCTGTTTTTT. J is TRBJ2-2 and V is TRBV7-2; D is possibly TRBD2 (6 bases). The germline CDR1 and CDR2 sequences are SGHTA and FQGNSA. Deletions cut 5 bases from V and 5 bases from J, with 12 bases between. The CDR3 totals 14 residues.

V usage is TRBV3-1 (or the pseudogene TRBV3-2) and J usage is TRBJ2-7; D call uncertain. The V and J ends lost 0 bases and 7 bases respectively, with 16 bases between them. This CDR3 contains 15 residues. Germline V lookup: CDR1 LGHDT, CDR2 YNNKEL (reference sequence). CDR3 residues: CASSQEAGRAGEQYF. The CDR3, as DNA: TGTGCCAGCAGCCAAGAAGCAGGCCGCGCTGGGGAGCAGTACTTC.

This chain uses TRBV3-1 (or the pseudogene TRBV3-2) with TRBJ2-7; no firm D call. Germline V CDR1 and CDR2: LGHDT, YNNKEL (reference sequence). The V end lost 0 bases, the J end lost 0 bases, and 12 bases lay between the germline ends. The CDR3 has 16 amino acids. DNA of the CDR3: TGTGCCAGCAGCCAAGAAGGCCGGGCGAGCTCCTACGAGCAGTACTTC. Its protein product is CASSQEGRASSYEQYF.

The chain carries TRBV5-6 and TRBJ2-1; maybe TRBD2 (6 bases). Trimming left V 3 bases short and J 12 bases short, with 16 bases between. This CDR3 spans 13 amino acids. Germline V gives CDR1 SGHDT, CDR2 YYEEEE. CDR3 nucleotide sequence: TGTGCCAGCAGCTGGGACCGGGCAGCGGGGCAGTTCTTC. Translating gives CASSWDRAAGQFF.

V gene TRBV2 combines with J gene TRBJ1-3; TRBD1 might be the D (6 bases). CDR1 SNHLY and CDR2 FYNNEI come from the germline V gene. The CDR3 loop spans 16 amino acids. V was cut by 1 base and J by 0 bases, with 10 bases left in between. This CDR3 reads CASSEVDRSSGNTIYF. Here the CDR3 DNA reads TGTGCCAGCAGTGAAGTAGACAGGAGCTCTGGAAACACCATATATTTT.

This rearrangement joins TRBV7-9 to TRBJ1-2; 7 bases match TRBD1. Germline V gene data show CDR1 as SEHNR and CDR2 as FQNEAQ (reference sequence). V lost 4 bases to trimming and J lost 6 bases; unmatched junction nucleotides: 8. The CDR3 totals 14 residues. Written as DNA, the CDR3 is TGTGCCAGCAGCTCCGACAGGGCTCGCCATGGCTACACCTTC. The encoded protein is CASSSDRARHGYTF.

V gene TRBV6-5 combines with J gene TRBJ1-5, with a tentative D call TRBD1 (5 bases). The CDR3 contains 15 residues. CDR1 and CDR2 (germline): MNHEY, SVGAGI. Trimming removed 5 bases from V and 6 bases from J, with 17 bases in between. CDR3 nucleotides: TGTGCCAGCAGTCCGGTGAGGGCAGGGAGTCAGCCCCAGCATTTT. This translates into CASSPVRAGSQPQHF.

The V gene is TRBV5-4, the J gene TRBJ1-2; D uncertain. Germline V CDR1 and CDR2: SGHNT, YYREEE (reference sequence). The CDR3 totals 13 residues. V was shortened by 1 base and J by 4 bases, with 8 bases between the two germline ends. The CDR3 protein is CASSLSEGYGYTF. The CDR3 DNA is TGTGCCAGCAGCTTGAGTGAGGGCTATGGCTACACCTTC.

As for this clone: A read error may account for a junction end that differs from germline. In DNA form, the CDR3 reads TGTGCCAGCAGTTTGACAGGGAACTTTGGCTACACCTTC. It translates to CASSLTGNFGYTF. This sequence joins TRBV7-2 and TRBJ1-2; TRBD1 agrees at 7 bases. CDR1 and CDR2 (germline): SGHTA, FQGNSA. The CDR3 extends over 13 amino acids.

V and J are TRBV10-1 and TRBJ2-1, with TRBD1 matching 7 bases. Germline V gene lookup returns CDR1 WNHNN and CDR2 SYGVQD (reference sequence). The CDR3 is made up of 14 amino acids. Here the CDR3 DNA reads TGCCCCCAGACGAGGGACAGCCTTACGAATGAGCAGTTCTTC. Encoded protein: CPQTRDSLTNEQFF.

The rearrangement joins TRBV5-1 to TRBJ2-7, with TRBD1 as a possible D gene (6 bases). V was cut by 0 bases and J by 5 bases, with 12 bases left in between. This CDR3 region has 14 residues. In germline, CDR1 is SGHRS, CDR2 YFSETQ. The CDR3 sequence is CASSLAPDSHEQYF. CDR3 bases: TGCGCCAGCAGCTTGGCACCGGACAGTCACGAGCAGTACTTC.

The rearrangement links TRBV7-6 to TRBJ2-1; 12 bases agree with TRBD2. Germline assignment: CDR1 SGHVS and CDR2 FNYEAQ. The length of the CDR3 is 16 residues. Trimming cost V 5 bases and J 8 bases; bases outside gene matches: 10. The CDR3 sequence is CASSVPWTSGVDEQFF. For the CDR3, the DNA is TGTGCCAGCAGCGTGCCATGGACTAGCGGGGTGGATGAGCAGTTCTTC.

The rearrangement joins TRBV7-2 to TRBJ1-2; the D is unclear. This CDR3 spans 13 amino acids. Germline V gene sequence: CDR1 SGHTA, CDR2 FQGNSA. Trimming removed 1 base at V and 1 base at J, with 4 bases between. CDR3 nucleotides: TGTGCCAGCAGCTTAGGCTATAACTATGGCTACACCTTC. It codes for CASSLGYNYGYTF.

V usage is TRBV7-2 and J usage is TRBJ2-7; perhaps D is TRBD1 or TRBD2 (5 bases each). The germline gives CDR1 SGHTA, CDR2 FQGNSA. The length of the CDR3 is 15 residues. V shed 1 base and J shed 2 bases, with 12 bases lying between them. CDR3 coding DNA: TGTGCCAGCAGCTTAGAGGTTGGGGGACCCTACGAGCAGTACTTC. This sequence encodes CASSLEVGGPYEQYF.